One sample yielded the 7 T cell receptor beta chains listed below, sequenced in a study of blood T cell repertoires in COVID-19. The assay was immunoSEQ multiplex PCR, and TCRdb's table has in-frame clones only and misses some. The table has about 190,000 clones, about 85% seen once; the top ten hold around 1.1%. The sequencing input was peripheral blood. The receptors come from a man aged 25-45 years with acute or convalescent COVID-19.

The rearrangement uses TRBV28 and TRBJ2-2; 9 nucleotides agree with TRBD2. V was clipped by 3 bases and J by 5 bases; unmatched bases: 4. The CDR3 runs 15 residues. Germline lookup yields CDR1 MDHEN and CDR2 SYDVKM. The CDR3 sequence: CASSLGGRETGELFF. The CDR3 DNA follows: TGTGCCAGCAGTTTGGGCGGGAGGGAGACCGGGGAGCTGTTTTTT.

CDR3 sequence: CTSSRQGRPQHF. The CDR3 DNA is TGCACCAGCAGCCGACAGGGTAGGCCCCAGCATTTT. The V gene is TRBV1, the J gene TRBJ1-5; the D call TRBD1 from the table was never checked on the DNA. TRBV1 is an annotated pseudogene. This CDR3 has 12 amino acids.

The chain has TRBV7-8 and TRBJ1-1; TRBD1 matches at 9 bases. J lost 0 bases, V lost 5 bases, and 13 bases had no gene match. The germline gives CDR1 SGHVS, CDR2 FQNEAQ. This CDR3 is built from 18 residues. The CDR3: CASSTQGQGSRLNTEAFF. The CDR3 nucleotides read TGTGCCAGCAGCACCCAAGGACAGGGGTCAAGATTGAACACTGAAGCTTTCTTT.

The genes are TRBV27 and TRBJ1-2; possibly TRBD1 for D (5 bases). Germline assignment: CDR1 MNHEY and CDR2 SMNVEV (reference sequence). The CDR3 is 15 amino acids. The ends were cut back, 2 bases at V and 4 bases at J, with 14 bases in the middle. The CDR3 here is CASSLGAGSPYGYTF. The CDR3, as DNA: TGTGCCAGCAGTTTAGGGGCAGGATCACCCTATGGCTACACCTTC.

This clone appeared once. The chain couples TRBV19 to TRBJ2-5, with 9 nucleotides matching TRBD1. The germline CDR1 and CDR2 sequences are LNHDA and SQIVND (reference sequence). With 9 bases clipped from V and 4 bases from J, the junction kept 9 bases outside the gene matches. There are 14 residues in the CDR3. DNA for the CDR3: TGTGCCAGCAAGCCGGGACAGGGCAGAGAGACCCAGTACTTC. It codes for CASKPGQGRETQYF.

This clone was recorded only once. In nucleotides, the CDR3 is TGCGCCAGCAGTGAGCAGGGACAGGGCGAAGAAAAACTGTTTTTT. Translated, it gives CASSEQGQGEEKLFF. The chain has TRBV10-1 and TRBJ1-4; TRBD1 matches 9 bases. The V segment lost 2 bases and the J segment 8 bases; nucleotides outside the gene matches: 6. CDR3 length: 15 amino acids. CDR1 is WNHNN, CDR2 SYGVQD, per germline (reference sequence).

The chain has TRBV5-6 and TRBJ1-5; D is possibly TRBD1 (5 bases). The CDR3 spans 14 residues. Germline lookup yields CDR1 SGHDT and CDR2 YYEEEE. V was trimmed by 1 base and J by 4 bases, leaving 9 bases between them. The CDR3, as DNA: TGTGCCAGCAGCTTGTTGGGGGGAAATCAGCCCCAGCATTTT. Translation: CASSLLGGNQPQHF.